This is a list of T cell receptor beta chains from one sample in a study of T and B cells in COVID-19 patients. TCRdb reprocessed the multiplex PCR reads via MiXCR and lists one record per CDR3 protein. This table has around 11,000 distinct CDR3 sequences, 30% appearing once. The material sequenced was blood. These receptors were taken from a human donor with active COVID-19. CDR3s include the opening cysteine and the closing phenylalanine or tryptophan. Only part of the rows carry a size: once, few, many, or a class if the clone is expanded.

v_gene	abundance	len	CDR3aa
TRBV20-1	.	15	CSARDEGTSSYEQYF
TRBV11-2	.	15	CASSWTTGGNSPLHF
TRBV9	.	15	CASGRTGEANYGYTF
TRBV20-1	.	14	CSPTRGGENTEAFF
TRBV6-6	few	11	CASSLTGEAFF
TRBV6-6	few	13	CASRRTAQETQYF
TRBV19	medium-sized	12	CASSTGFEKLFF
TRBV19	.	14	CASRRRGSYNEQFF
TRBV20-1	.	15	CSALRTSGGAYEQYF
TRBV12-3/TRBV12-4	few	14	CASTIGTKGQPQHF
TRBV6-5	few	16	CASKRGAPATNEKLFF
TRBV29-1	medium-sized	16	CSVGPETSSQTGELFF
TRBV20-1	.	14	CSAGTPATNEKLFF
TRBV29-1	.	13	CSQGLGAGETQYF
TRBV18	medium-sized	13	CASSPGVSYEQYF
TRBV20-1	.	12	CSAPGRADEQYF
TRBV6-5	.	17	CASSYRAGGITGNTIYF
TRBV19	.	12	CASCPDRGEQYF
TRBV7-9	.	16	CASSSWTARAPYEQYF
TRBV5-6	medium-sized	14	CASRRTGPQETQYF
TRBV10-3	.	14	CAISESGTGYEQYF
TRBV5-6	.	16	CASSLIRTSAADTQYF
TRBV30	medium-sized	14	CAWSVGAQGNEQFF
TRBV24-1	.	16	CATSSSLPFETGELFF
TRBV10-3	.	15	CAISEEGSSGNTIYF
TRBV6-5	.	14	CASSFDRGTGGYTF
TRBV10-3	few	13	CASGGTQTETQYF
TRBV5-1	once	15	CASSLLPGGGTEAFF
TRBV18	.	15	CASSDRDRSLYGYTF
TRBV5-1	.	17	CASSLGGTGGSGNTIYF
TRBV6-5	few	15	CASSYSGWTGEGYTF
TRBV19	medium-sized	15	CASSINRDRGYEQYF
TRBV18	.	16	CASSPSGGFLNYGYTF
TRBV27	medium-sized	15	CASRQQGESGNTIYF
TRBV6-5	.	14	CASSSPDRYTEAFF
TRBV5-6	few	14	CASSLAATAYEQYF
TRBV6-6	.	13	CASNWGGSYEQYF
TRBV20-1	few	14	CSARLHGTYNEQFF
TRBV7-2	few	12	CASSSQGDTIYF
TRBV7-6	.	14	CASSLSRSGEKLFF
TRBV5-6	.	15	CASGLLAGGQNEQFF
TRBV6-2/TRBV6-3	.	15	CASTKGSDSYSPLHF
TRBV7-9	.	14	CASSLEIASSGYTF
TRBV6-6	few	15	CASKGDTLMNTEAFF
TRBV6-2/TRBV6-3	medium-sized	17	CASSYPRWQGLGDEQFF
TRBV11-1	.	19	CASSSLWTSEGEVTGELFF
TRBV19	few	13	CASSGQSYQPQHF
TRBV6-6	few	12	CASSVQHTEAFF
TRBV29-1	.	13	CSVLDRGLLGAFF
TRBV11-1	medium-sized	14	CASTGGVTNSPLHF
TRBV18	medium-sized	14	CASSTQGSSTEAFF
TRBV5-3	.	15	CARSPWDKVGREQYF
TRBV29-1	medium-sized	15	CSVLGTSESYNEQFF
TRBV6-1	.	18	CASSERPIGQGANEKLFF
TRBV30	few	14	CACRWISGTDTQYF
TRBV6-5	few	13	CASSKMMNTEAFF
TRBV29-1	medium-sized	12	CSSSGGGDTQYF
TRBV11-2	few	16	CASSLGLRQAGAEQYF